This T cell receptor (beta chain) stems from a study of T cells expressing NK-cell markers. TCRdb re-called the 5' RACE reads and gives one entry per CDR3 protein, without DNA. This sample's clone table lists 160,000 or so distinct CDR3 sequences. Germline loops: CDR1 KGHSH, CDR2 LQKENI. The CDR3 is 15 residues long. The specimen sequenced was blood T cells: a sorted CD56 or NKG2C T cell subset, CD4+ or CD8+ T cells, or bulk PBMC T cells (not recorded which). The receptor's source is a woman between 18 and 70 years old in good health. This sequence joins TRBV18 and TRBJ2-1. CDR3 in amino acids: CASSPTGGSYNEQFF.